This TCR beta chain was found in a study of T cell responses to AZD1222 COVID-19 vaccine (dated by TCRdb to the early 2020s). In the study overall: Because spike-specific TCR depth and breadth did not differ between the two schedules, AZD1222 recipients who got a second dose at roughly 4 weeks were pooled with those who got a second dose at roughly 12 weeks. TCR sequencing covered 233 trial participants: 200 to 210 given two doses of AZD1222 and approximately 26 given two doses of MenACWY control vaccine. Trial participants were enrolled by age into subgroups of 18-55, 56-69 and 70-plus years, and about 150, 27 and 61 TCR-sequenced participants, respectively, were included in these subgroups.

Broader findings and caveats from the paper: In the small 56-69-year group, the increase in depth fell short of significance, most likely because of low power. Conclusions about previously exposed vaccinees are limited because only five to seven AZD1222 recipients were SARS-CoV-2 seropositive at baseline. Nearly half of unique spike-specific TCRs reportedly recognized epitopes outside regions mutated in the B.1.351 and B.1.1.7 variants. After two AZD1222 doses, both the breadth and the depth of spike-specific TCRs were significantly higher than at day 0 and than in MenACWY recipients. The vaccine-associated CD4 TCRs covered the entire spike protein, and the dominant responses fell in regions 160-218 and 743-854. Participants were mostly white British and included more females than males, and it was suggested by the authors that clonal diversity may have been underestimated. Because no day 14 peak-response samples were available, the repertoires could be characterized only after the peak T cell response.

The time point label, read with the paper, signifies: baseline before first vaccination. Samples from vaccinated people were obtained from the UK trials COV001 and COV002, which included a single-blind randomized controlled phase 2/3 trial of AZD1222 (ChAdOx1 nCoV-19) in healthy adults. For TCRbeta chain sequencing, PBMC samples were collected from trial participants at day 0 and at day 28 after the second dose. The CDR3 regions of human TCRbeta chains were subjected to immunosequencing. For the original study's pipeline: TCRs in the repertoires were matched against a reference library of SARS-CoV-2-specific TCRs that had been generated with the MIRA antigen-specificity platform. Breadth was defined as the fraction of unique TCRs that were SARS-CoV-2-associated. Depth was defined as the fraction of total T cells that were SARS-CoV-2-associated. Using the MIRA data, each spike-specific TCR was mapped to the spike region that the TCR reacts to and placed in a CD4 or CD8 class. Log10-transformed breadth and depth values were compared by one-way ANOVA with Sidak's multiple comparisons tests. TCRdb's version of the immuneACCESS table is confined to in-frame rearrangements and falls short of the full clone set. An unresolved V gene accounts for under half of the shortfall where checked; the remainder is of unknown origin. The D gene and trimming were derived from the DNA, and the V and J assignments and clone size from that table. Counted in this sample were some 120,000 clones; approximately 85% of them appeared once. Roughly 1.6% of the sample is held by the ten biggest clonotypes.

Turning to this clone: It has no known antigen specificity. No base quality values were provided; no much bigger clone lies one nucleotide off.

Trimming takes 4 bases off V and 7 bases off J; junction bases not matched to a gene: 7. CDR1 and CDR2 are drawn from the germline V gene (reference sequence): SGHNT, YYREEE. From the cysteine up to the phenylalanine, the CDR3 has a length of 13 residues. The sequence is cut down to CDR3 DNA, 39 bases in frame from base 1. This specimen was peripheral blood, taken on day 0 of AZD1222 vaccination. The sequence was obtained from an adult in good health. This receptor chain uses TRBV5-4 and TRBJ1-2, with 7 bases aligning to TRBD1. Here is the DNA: TGTGCCAGCAGCCCGGGACAGTTCGCTGGCTACACCTTC. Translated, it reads CASSPGQFAGYTF.